What follows are 28 T cell receptor beta chains derived from one specimen sequenced in a study of blood T cell repertoires in COVID-19. Only in-frame clones appear in the TCRdb table, and some are missing; sequencing was by immunoSEQ multiplex PCR. The sample lists some 80,000 clones, over 70% occurring once. Sequencing used peripheral blood. These receptor sequences come from a human donor in a cohort sampled during active COVID-19.

The CDR3 coding sequence is TGTGCCAGCAGTTACTCGGACACCAGCTCTGGAAACACCATATATTTT. Residues: CASSYSDTSSGNTIYF. V gene TRBV6-5 combines with J gene TRBJ1-3, with D possibly matching TRBD1 (5 bases). CDR1 MNHEY and CDR2 SVGAGI come from the germline V gene. V lost 0 bases, J lost 0 bases, and 9 bases lay in between. The CDR3 is 16 amino acids.

The V and J genes are TRBV19 and TRBJ2-5; 8 bases align to TRBD1. Germline CDR1 is LNHDA and CDR2 is SQIVND (reference sequence). This CDR3 region has 13 residues. V was pared by 7 bases and J by 3 bases, with 4 bases of the junction left unmatched. The DNA for the CDR3 is TGTGCCAGTACCGCGGACAGGGAAGAGACCCAGTACTTC. The encoded protein is CASTADREETQYF.

Here the CDR3 DNA reads TGTGCCAGCAGCCAATTCCTTTCTTCGGTCAACACCGGGGAGCTGTTTTTT. Its protein is CASSQFLSSVNTGELFF. The chain links TRBV14 to TRBJ2-2; D gene uncertain. The CDR3 is made up of 17 amino acids. V lost 2 bases and J lost 2, with 15 bases in between. Germline CDR1 SGHDN, CDR2 FVKESK.

The chain carries TRBV18 and TRBJ1-2; TRBD1 aligns across 9 bases. Losses at the gene ends were 2 bases for V and 5 bases for J; bases not matched to a gene: 6. Germline V lookup: CDR1 KGHSH, CDR2 LQKENI. This CDR3 contains 15 residues. This chain's CDR3 is CASSPTGQGIYGYTF. As DNA, the CDR3 is TGTGCCAGCTCACCAACTGGACAGGGGATTTATGGCTACACCTTC.

CDR3 in DNA: TGTGCCAGTAGTTTCCTGGACTTAGATACGCAGTATTTT. It encodes CASSFLDLDTQYF. The chain links TRBV19 to TRBJ2-3; D is perhaps TRBD2 (5 bases). The CDR3 covers 13 residues. The germline V gene encodes CDR1 LNHDA and CDR2 SQIVND (reference sequence). V lost 5 bases and J 5 bases, leaving 11 bases between the germline ends.

The chain employs TRBV9 and TRBJ2-1, with D tentatively TRBD2 (5 bases). With 4 bases removed from V and 5 bases from J, the gap between germline ends came to 10 bases. CDR1 is SGDLS, CDR2 YYNGEE, per germline. The CDR3 consists of 13 residues. The CDR3 DNA reads TGTGCCAGCAGCCGAGGGAGAAACAATGAGCAGTTCTTC. This encodes CASSRGRNNEQFF.

The chain is built from TRBV7-2 and TRBJ1-4; D not certain. The germline V gene has CDR1 SGHTA and CDR2 FQGNSA. V lost 1 base and J 4 bases, leaving 13 bases between the germline ends. There are 16 residues in the CDR3. CDR3 in amino acids: CASSLGRLENNEKLFF. The DNA of the CDR3 is TGTGCCAGCAGCTTAGGAAGACTTGAGAATAATGAAAAACTGTTTTTT.

The chain joins TRBV6-5 to TRBJ1-4, with TRBD1 matching 11 bases. J was trimmed by 7 bases and V by 4 bases; bases with no gene match: 2. In germline, CDR1 is MNHEY, CDR2 SVGAGI. This CDR3 contains 14 residues. CDR3 sequence reads: CASSLDRGLEKLFF. The CDR3 DNA reads TGTGCCAGCAGTTTGGACAGGGGGCTTGAAAAACTGTTTTTT.

This chain joins TRBV30 and TRBJ1-2; TRBD1 aligns across 10 bases. J gave up 8 bases and V 1 base, and 4 bases lay outside the gene matches. Germline V lookup: CDR1 GTSNPN, CDR2 SVGIG (reference sequence). This CDR3 is built from 13 residues. In nucleotides, the CDR3 is TGTGCCTGGAGTGGACAGGGGGCACGGGGCTACACCTTC. Protein sequence: CAWSGQGARGYTF.

The chain couples TRBV20-1 to TRBJ1-6; D call uncertain. This CDR3 is built from 10 residues. V lost 6 bases, J lost 7 bases, and 4 bases lay in between. The germline V gene encodes CDR1 DFQATT and CDR2 SNEGSKA (reference sequence). Here the CDR3 reads CSALNSPLHF. CDR3 DNA: TGCAGTGCGTTAAATTCACCCCTCCACTTT.

The V and J genes are TRBV5-6 and TRBJ1-6, with 8 bases aligning to TRBD1. This CDR3 has 15 residues. Germline V CDR1 and CDR2: SGHDT, YYEEEE. Unmatched junction bases numbered 8, after V lost 5 bases and J lost 7 bases. CDR3 DNA: TGTGCCAGCAGTACAGGGGGGACGGGGAATTCACCCCTCCACTTT. Translated, it gives CASSTGGTGNSPLHF.

In its sample, this clone was seen once. The V call is TRBV5-1, the J call TRBJ1-3; D remains ambiguous. Germline V gene sequence: CDR1 SGHRS, CDR2 YFSETQ. The CDR3 is 13 residues long. V gave up 2 bases and J gave up 0 bases, with 3 bases separating them. CDR3 nucleotides: TGCGCCAGCAGCTTCAACTCTGGAAACACCATATATTTT. Translating gives CASSFNSGNTIYF.

The V call is TRBV9, the J call TRBJ1-4; 11 bases agree with TRBD1. The germline CDR1 and CDR2 sequences are SGDLS and YYNGEE. V lost 3 bases to trimming and J lost 6 bases; unmatched junction nucleotides: 4. This CDR3 contains 15 residues. The CDR3 nucleotides are TGTGCCAGCAGCGCGCGGACAGGGGGCGATGAAAAACTGTTTTTT. It codes for CASSARTGGDEKLFF. Together with reference TRBV9 and TRBJ1-4, the CDR3 gives the full variable domain: DSGVTQTPKHLITATGQRVTLRCSPRSGDLSVYWYQQSLDQGLQFLIQYYNGEERAKGNILERFSAQQFPDLHSELNLSSLELGDSALYFCASSARTGGDEKLFFGSGTQLSVL.

This CDR3 reads CASSYAETEDEQYV. DNA for the CDR3: TGTGCCAGCAGTTACGCGGAGACAGAAGACGAGCAGTACGTC. The rearrangement links TRBV6-7 to TRBJ2-7; a possible D gene is TRBD1 (5 bases). TRBV6-7 is an open reading frame whose function is uncertain. Trimming pared 2 bases from V and 5 bases from J, leaving 13 bases between. This CDR3 spans 14 amino acids.

This chain joins TRBV6-4 and TRBJ2-7; TRBD2 matches at 7 bases. CDR1 is MRHNA, CDR2 SNTAGT, per germline. V shed 8 bases and J 4 bases; nucleotides not matched to a gene: 11. This CDR3 has 14 amino acids. The CDR3 bases are TGTGCCAGCCTTAGTAGCGGACTAGATTACGAGCAGTACGTC. It yields the protein CASLSSGLDYEQYV.

This chain uses TRBV18 with TRBJ1-3, with D possibly matching TRBD1 (5 bases). The CDR3 runs to 14 residues. Germline CDR1 KGHSH, CDR2 LQKENI. V dropped 5 bases and J dropped 4 bases, with 12 bases sitting between them. The CDR3 here is CASSSTDSGNTIYF. CDR3 in DNA: TGTGCCAGCTCATCGACAGACTCCGGAAACACCATATATTTT.

The V call is TRBV25-1, the J call TRBJ2-3; D is perhaps TRBD2 (7 bases). Germline V CDR1 and CDR2: MGHDK, SYGVNS. This CDR3 contains 15 residues. V lost 1 base, J lost 2 bases, and 10 bases lay in between. Here the CDR3 reads CASSEWGGPTDTQYF. Written as DNA, the CDR3 is TGTGCCAGCAGTGAATGGGGGGGGCCCACAGATACGCAGTATTTT.

In this sample, this clone turned up a few times. The J gene is TRBJ2-5, the V gene TRBV16; D remains unclear. Germline CDR1 and CDR2: KGHSY and FQNENV. CDR3 length: 16 residues. The ends were cut back, 2 bases at V and 2 bases at J, with 15 bases in the middle. For the CDR3, the DNA is TGTGCCAGCAGCCAACCAACGCTCGCAGGTCAAGAGACCCAGTACTTC. The encoded protein is CASSQPTLAGQETQYF.

This clone was detected once. The DNA of the CDR3 is TGTGCCACCAGCAGAACCGGGACAGCCGGCGAGCAGTACTTC. Translated, it gives CATSRTGTAGEQYF. The chain links TRBV15 to TRBJ2-7; TRBD1 matches at 7 bases. The germline CDR1 and CDR2 sequences are LNHNV and YYDKDF (reference sequence). The V gene end was trimmed by 2 bases and the J gene end by 6 bases; junction bases not matched to a gene: 7. CDR3 length: 14 amino acids.

This CDR3 reads CASSHPGSQQFF. The DNA for the CDR3 is TGCGCCAGCAGCCACCCGGGGAGCCAGCAGTTCTTC. The genes are TRBV4-1 and TRBJ2-1, with D possibly being TRBD2 (5 bases). Germline CDR1 MGHRA, CDR2 YSYEKL. The CDR3 totals 12 residues. Trimming took off 3 bases at V and 11 bases at J, with 11 bases between the two ends.

The chain carries TRBV20-1 and TRBJ1-6; 9 bases match TRBD1. Trimming removed 3 bases from V and 1 base from J; junction bases left unmatched: 7. The germline gives CDR1 DFQATT, CDR2 SNEGSKA (reference sequence). This CDR3 has 17 residues. CDR3 region: CSASSRDRVSYNSPLHF. For the CDR3, the DNA is TGCAGTGCTAGTTCCCGGGACAGGGTTTCCTATAATTCACCCCTCCACTTT.

J is TRBJ1-5 and V is TRBV2; D gene uncertain. Germline V CDR1 and CDR2: SNHLY, FYNNEI. The V end lost 3 bases, the J end lost 0 bases, and 9 bases lay between the germline ends. The CDR3 spans 15 residues. CDR3 region: CASSESGYSNQPQHF. The DNA for the CDR3 is TGTGCCAGCAGTGAGTCCGGGTATAGCAATCAGCCCCAGCATTTT.

The chain has TRBV5-4 and TRBJ2-3; 9 nucleotides align to TRBD2. Germline assignment: CDR1 SGHNT and CDR2 YYREEE (reference sequence). CDR3 length: 16 residues. V dropped 2 bases and J dropped 5; count of bases not matched to a gene: 9. CDR3 coding DNA: TGTGCCAGCAGCTTTGGGCGGGGGGGCGGTGGAGATACGCAGTATTTT. Translation gives CASSFGRGGGGDTQYF.

The gene calls are TRBV5-8 and TRBJ1-3, with a tentative D call TRBD1 (6 bases). Germline V gene sequence: CDR1 SGHTS, CDR2 YDEGEE. CDR3 length: 20 amino acids. The V gene lost 2 bases and the J gene lost 0 bases, with 24 bases spanning the gap. In DNA, the CDR3 is TGTGCCAGCAGCTTATTCGGAACCCCCCTATTGGACAGCTCTGGAAACACCATATATTTT. Its translation: CASSLFGTPLLDSSGNTIYF.

The V call is TRBV6-2 or TRBV6-3, the J call TRBJ2-2; 11 bases are a match to TRBD2. Germline CDR1 and CDR2: MNHEY and SVGEGT. Losses at the gene ends were 5 bases for V and 2 bases for J; bases not matched to a gene: 7. The CDR3 runs to 17 residues. The CDR3 loop is CASSRGGLAVNTGELFF. As DNA, the CDR3 is TGTGCCAGCAGTCGGGGGGGACTAGCGGTAAACACCGGGGAGCTGTTTTTT.

The chain couples TRBV3-1 (or the pseudogene TRBV3-2) to TRBJ1-1; no clear D gene. Germline loops: CDR1 LGHDT, CDR2 YNNKEL (reference sequence). V lost 3 bases, J lost 5 bases, and 7 bases lay in between. The CDR3 has 12 residues. DNA for the CDR3: TGTGCCAGCAGCCATACCGGGACTGAAGCTTTCTTT. Translation: CASSHTGTEAFF.

The chain combines TRBV6-6 with TRBJ1-5; 11 bases line up with TRBD1. Looked up from germline, CDR1 is MNHNY and CDR2 is SVGAGI (reference sequence). There are 16 residues in the CDR3. J lost 6 bases, V lost 6 bases, and 10 bases had no gene match. Written as DNA, the CDR3 is TGTGCCAGCAGCCCAGGACAGGGGGCGATCGGTCAGCCCCAGCATTTT. Translated: CASSPGQGAIGQPQHF.

The V call is TRBV6-1, the J call TRBJ1-2; possible D gene TRBD1, 5 bases. CDR3 length: 15 amino acids. V lost 2 bases to trimming and J lost 6 bases, with 16 bases between them. Germline V gene lookup returns CDR1 MNHNS and CDR2 SASEGT. The CDR3 reads CASSEWPGQVDGYTF. The CDR3 coding sequence is TGTGCCAGCAGTGAATGGCCAGGGCAAGTGGATGGCTACACCTTC.